These 20 T cell receptor beta chains were sequenced from one sample in a study of resident and recirculating memory T cells in vitiligo. Method: immunoSEQ multiplex PCR; TCRdb's copy keeps in-frame clones and lacks some. This table has about 76,000 clones, roughly 94% appearing once. Sequencing was carried out using blood. Source of these receptors: a male donor with vitiligo.

This sequence joins TRBV19 and TRBJ2-5; a weak D match, TRBD2 (5 bases). From germline, CDR1 is LNHDA and CDR2 SQIVND (reference sequence). This CDR3 is 14 amino acids long. V was shortened by 4 bases and J by 3 bases, with 12 bases between the two germline ends. CDR3 region: CASSSEGGEETQYF. CDR3 DNA sequence: TGTGCCAGTAGTAGTGAGGGTGGGGAAGAGACCCAGTACTTC.

The genes are TRBV29-1 and TRBJ1-2; 10 bases fit TRBD1. The CDR3 sequence is 16 residues long. Germline-derived CDR1 and CDR2 are SQVTM and ANQGSEA. Trimming cost V 3 bases and J 6 bases; bases outside gene matches: 13. CDR3 in DNA: TGCAGCGTTGACAGACGGGGGACAGGGGATTGGAATGGCTACACCTTC. It yields the protein CSVDRRGTGDWNGYTF.

The gene calls are TRBV10-3 and TRBJ2-7, with 11 bases identical to TRBD2. V lost 6 bases, J lost 0 bases, and 4 bases stayed unmatched. In germline, CDR1 is ENHRY, CDR2 SYGVKD. This CDR3 spans 15 amino acids. The CDR3 reads CAIRIGLAGSYEQYF. Written as DNA, the CDR3 is TGTGCCATCAGAATAGGACTAGCGGGCTCCTACGAGCAGTACTTC.

CDR3 protein: CASSYSSGGSYEQYF. The CDR3 DNA follows: TGTGCCAGCAGTTACTCCTCGGGAGGTTCCTACGAGCAGTACTTC. The J gene is TRBJ2-7, the V gene TRBV6-6, with 7 bases aligning to TRBD2. The germline gives CDR1 MNHNY, CDR2 SVGAGI (reference sequence). J lost 1 base, V lost 0 bases, and 3 bases had no gene match. The CDR3 is made up of 15 amino acids.

The chain combines TRBV5-1 with TRBJ1-2; 7 bases fit TRBD1. Germline CDR1 SGHRS, CDR2 YFSETQ. The CDR3 sequence is 15 residues long. The trim removed 4 bases at V and 4 bases at J, leaving 10 bases unmatched. In nucleotides, the CDR3 is TGCGCCAGCAGCCCGCGACAGGGAGGCAGCTATGGCTACACCTTC. Its translation is CASSPRQGGSYGYTF.

The chain links TRBV15 to TRBJ1-1; D unresolved. The CDR3 loop spans 11 amino acids. Trimming left V 9 bases short and J 0 bases short, with 5 bases between. Germline lookup yields CDR1 LNHNV and CDR2 YYDKDF (reference sequence). CDR3 bases: TGTGCCACTAAAATGAACACTGAAGCTTTCTTT. Encoded protein: CATKMNTEAFF.

The chain couples TRBV6-6 to TRBJ2-7, with no clear D. This CDR3 comprises 13 residues. The germline gives CDR1 MNHNY, CDR2 SVGAGI (reference sequence). Between the trimmed V and J ends, which lost 8 bases and 0 bases, there was a span of 11 bases. The CDR3 protein is CASCRAGSYEQYF. DNA of the CDR3: TGTGCCAGCTGCAGAGCAGGCTCCTACGAGCAGTACTTC.

This clone appeared many times. This chain joins TRBV28 and TRBJ2-2, with TRBD2 matching over 9 bases. Germline CDR1 is MDHEN and CDR2 is SYDVKM. The CDR3 contains 15 residues. V lost 3 bases to trimming and J lost 6 bases; unmatched junction nucleotides: 5. DNA of the CDR3: TGTGCCAGCAGTTTGGCGGGGGGGGCCCCCGGGGAGCTGTTTTTT. Residues: CASSLAGGAPGELFF.

V usage is TRBV1 and J usage is TRBJ2-1; the table's D call, TRBD2, has no DNA check behind it. TRBV1 is deemed a pseudogene. The CDR3 covers 15 residues. DNA of the CDR3: TGCACCAGCAGCCGCCAAGTGACTCCCGCGATAACCAAGTTCTTC. Translating it yields CTSSRQVTPAITKFF.

The chain joins TRBV7-2 to TRBJ2-7; 10 positions match TRBD2. Per the germline V gene, CDR1 is SGHTA and CDR2 is FQGNSA. After removal of 2 bases from V and 6 bases from J, the junction contained 7 bases not matched to a gene. The CDR3 sequence is 15 residues long. This CDR3 reads CASSLIAGGTPEQYF. The CDR3, as DNA: TGTGCCAGCAGCTTAATAGCGGGAGGAACCCCCGAGCAGTACTTC. The full variable domain, completed using reference TRBV7-2 and TRBJ2-7, is GAGVSQSPSNKVTEKGKDVELRCDPISGHTALYWYRQSLGQGLEFLIYFQGNSAPDKSGLPSDRFSAERTGGSVSTLTIQRTQQEDSAVYLCASSLIAGGTPEQYFGPGTRLTVT.

This sequence joins TRBV7-7 and TRBJ2-5; tentative D call: TRBD2 (6 bases). V shed 5 bases and J shed 2 bases, with 9 bases lying between them. This CDR3 comprises 13 residues. Germline CDR1 reads SSHAT; CDR2 reads FNYEAQ (reference sequence). The CDR3: CASSRDWQETQYF. The DNA for the CDR3 is TGTGCCAGCAGCCGGGACTGGCAAGAGACCCAGTACTTC.

For the CDR3, the DNA is TGTGCCAGCAGCCAAGATTGGCGGGCGCCTCCCAATGAGCAGTTCTTC. This sequence encodes CASSQDWRAPPNEQFF. The V and J genes are TRBV4-2 and TRBJ2-1, with D possibly TRBD2 on 5 matching bases. This CDR3 is 16 amino acids long. The ends were cut back, 0 bases at V and 6 bases at J, with 15 bases in the middle. Per germline, CDR1 LGHNA and CDR2 YNFKEQ.

The V gene is TRBV7-6, the J gene TRBJ2-1; no definite D call. CDR3 length equals 12 residues. The V end lost 4 bases, the J end lost 5 bases, and 6 bases lay between the germline ends. Germline values: CDR1 SGHVS, CDR2 FNYEAQ. Here the CDR3 reads CASSSPHNEQFF. The DNA of the CDR3 is TGTGCCAGCAGCTCTCCCCACAATGAGCAGTTCTTC.

V and J are TRBV28 and TRBJ2-1; TRBD1 might be the D (8 bases). V was shortened by 7 bases and J by 10 bases, with 29 bases between the two germline ends. CDR3 length equals 17 residues. Germline V gene sequence: CDR1 MDHEN, CDR2 SYDVKM. CDR3 sequence: CASNRQGLSGDIGEQFF. Here the CDR3 DNA reads TGTGCCAGCAACCGACAGGGGTTGAGCGGGGACATCGGGGAGCAGTTCTTC.

J is TRBJ1-5 and V is TRBV13; 7 bases line up with TRBD1. Trimming at V came to 0 bases and at J to 3 bases, leaving 5 bases not matched to a gene. The CDR3 has 16 amino acids. CDR1 and CDR2 (germline): PRHDT, FYEKMQ (reference sequence). This chain's CDR3 is CASSLGGTAFNQPQHF. CDR3 coding DNA: TGTGCCAGCAGCTTAGGTGGGACAGCTTTCAATCAGCCCCAGCATTTT. Drawing the rest from reference TRBV13 and TRBJ1-5, the complete variable domain is AAGVIQSPRHLIKEKRETATLKCYPIPRHDTVYWYQQGPGQDPQFLISFYEKMQSDKGSIPDRFSAQQFSDYHSELNMSSLELGDSALYFCASSLGGTAFNQPQHFGDGTRLSIL.

The chain employs TRBV4-3 and TRBJ2-5, with D possibly matching TRBD1 (6 bases). Between the trimmed V and J ends, which lost 4 bases and 4 bases, there was a span of 16 bases. There are 15 residues in the CDR3. Germline values: CDR1 LGHNA, CDR2 YSLEER. The CDR3 loop reads CASSLLQGTGETQYF. DNA for the CDR3: TGCGCCAGCAGCCTTCTCCAGGGGACGGGAGAGACCCAGTACTTC.

V is TRBV18 and J is TRBJ2-7; D might be TRBD2 (7 bases). Trimming shortened V by 2 bases and J by 5 bases, and 16 bases separated the two germline ends. Germline loops: CDR1 KGHSH, CDR2 LQKENI. CDR3 length equals 15 residues. The CDR3 DNA reads TGTGCCAGCTCACCAAAGGAGGGCGGGGGCCACGAGCAGTACTTC. Translated: CASSPKEGGGHEQYF.

The J gene is TRBJ1-6, the V gene TRBV30; 10 bases match TRBD1. CDR1 and CDR2 from the germline V gene are GTSNPN and SVGIG (reference sequence). The V segment lost 0 bases and the J segment 7 bases; nucleotides outside the gene matches: 3. The CDR3 extends over 15 amino acids. The CDR3 DNA reads TGTGCCTGGAGTGTAGGGGGACAGGGGAATTCACCCCTCCACTTT. Translated, it gives CAWSVGGQGNSPLHF. The whole variable domain, remainder taken from reference TRBV30 and TRBJ1-6, is SQTIHQWPATLVQPVGSPLSLECTVEGTSNPNLYWYRQAAGRGLQLLFYSVGIGQISSEVPQNLSASRPQDRQFILSSKKLLLSDSGFYLCAWSVGGQGNSPLHFGNGTRLTVT.

V usage is TRBV11-3 and J usage is TRBJ1-5; TRBD1 is a possible D gene (5 bases). Trimming cost V 7 bases and J 7 bases, with 11 bases left between them. In germline, CDR1 is SGHNT, CDR2 YENEEA. CDR3 length: 12 amino acids. The CDR3 region is CASTYGGQPQHF. Here the CDR3 DNA reads TGTGCCAGCACCTATGGGGGGCAGCCCCAGCATTTT.

This clone is a singleton in its sample. The V call is TRBV4-3, the J call TRBJ2-7; TRBD2 matches at 15 bases. V gave up 4 bases and J gave up 2 bases; unmatched junction bases: 3. Germline V CDR1 and CDR2: LGHNA, YSLEER. This CDR3 comprises 16 residues. The DNA of the CDR3 is TGCGCCAGCAGCCCCGGGACTAGCGGGAGGCCCTACGAGCAGTACTTC. Translation: CASSPGTSGRPYEQYF.